The clone carrying this TCR beta chain was seen a few times. The antigen remains undetermined. Nominally healthy donors provided the samples, though records likely missed some immune exposures. CDR3 length: 14 amino acids. The germline gives CDR1 MDHEN, CDR2 SYDVKM. The V gene end was trimmed by 6 bases and the J gene end by 11 bases; junction bases not matched to a gene: 15. PCR primers comprised 60 Vbeta and 13 Jbeta primers. Measured with immunoSEQ multiplex PCR; TCRdb has only the in-frame clones, and not every one. The repertoire consists of about 120,000 clones, with about four fifths occurring once and the leading ten covering roughly 9.2%. These data are taken from a study of cytomegalovirus exposure and HLA in healthy donors. Study-wide results and limits: HLA alleles were associated with 18,000 or so TCR beta sequences in a later analysis at 0.05 false discovery rate.

This clonotype was obtained from a female donor in good health and CMV-seropositive. The chain is built from TRBV28 and TRBJ2-5; 7 nucleotides agree with TRBD1. The sequenced sample was PBMCs. The CDR3: CASSKNDRVFGQYF. CDR3 sequence (DNA): TGTGCCAGCAGCAAGAACGACAGGGTTTTCGGGCAGTACTTC.